This is a list of T cell receptor beta chains from one sample in a study of cytomegalovirus exposure and HLA in healthy donors. The method was immunoSEQ multiplex PCR; TCRdb's version includes in-frame clones alone and lacks a portion of them. The table shows 90,000 to 120,000 clones, with about 81% occurring only once. Sequencing used PBMCs. These receptors all come from a man aged 30 to 39 in good health and CMV-seropositive. Both conserved end residues are trimmed from each CDR3. Fields, in order: V gene, CDR3 protein.

TRBV18 | ASSPPGTGGKQPQH
TRBV11-3 | ASSLFMRQGLHEQY
TRBV10-1 | ASSPRGKDTEAF
TRBV7-6 | ASSRPRRGRYNEQF
TRBV2 | ASKLESSGNTIY
TRBV6-5 | ASSYSLDTSYEQY
TRBV5-3 | ARSVKTDRRYEQY
TRBV4-1 | ASSQEPSGSYNEQF
TRBV5-4 | ASSLDRQDYGYT
TRBV2 | ASNSGGAETQY
TRBV7-9 | ASNSGGNEQF
TRBV27 | ASRGQGAHGYT
TRBV9 | ASSSQGALGANVLT
TRBV18 | ASSPGRGTEAF
TRBV7-9 | ASSPSTSPTDTQY
TRBV7-2 | ASRGDPANTGELF
TRBV9 | ASSVGGNSYNEQF
TRBV18 | ASSSTGALYT
TRBV4-1 | ASSQVLQGRGYGYT
TRBV7-2 | ASSSWGLDTQY
TRBV30 | AWENGGGYT
TRBV7-6 | ASSFRDRDGYT
TRBV6-4 | ASSTLGGGPDTQY
TRBV11-2 | ASSSPWGQTNSPLH
TRBV5-1 | ASSFRRASTDTQY
TRBV2 | ASTRSGRTEAF